The clone carrying this T cell receptor beta chain was counted only a few times. Its target is not known. Between the trimmed V and J ends, which lost 0 bases and 2 bases, there was a span of 8 bases. The CDR3 is made up of 14 amino acids. Per germline, CDR1 LGHDT and CDR2 YNNKEL (reference sequence). The sample comes from a study of breast tumors, draining lymph nodes, adjacent tissues. Notes on the study in general: Tumor repertoires ranked between lymph nodes and nontumor tissue in diversity, with V and J gene preferences. Findings are consistent with lymph node origin and intratumoral expansion of most tumor T cells.

One entry per CDR3 protein, called by TCRdb with MiXCR from the multiplex PCR reads. Of 270,000 or so distinct CDR3 sequences listed, more than 30% are singletons. Samples came from axillary lymph nodes draining the breast cancer. The sequenced material came from axillary lymph node tissue. The receptor was isolated from a female donor with breast cancer. Some clones in this sample may be carry-over from other donors' samples. The genes are TRBV3-1 and TRBJ2-7; D is unclear. CDR3 sequence (DNA): TGTGCCAGCAGCCAAGACGGCTTTGCCTACGAGCAGTACTTC. Translated, it gives CASSQDGFAYEQYF.